The clone carrying this T cell receptor beta chain was counted at least ten times. No antigen is known for it. This specimen comes from a study of T cells after posttransplantation cyclophosphamide. Study results and caveats: Later blood repertoires were often dominated by clones from the donor CD8+ memory compartment. Recipient CMV seropositivity and CMV reactivation strongly tracked TRB clonality. TRB overlap between skin or GI tissue T cells and blood was limited.

The CDR3 is 14 residues long. Trimming removed 5 bases at V and 7 bases at J, with 15 bases between. In germline, CDR1 is MDHEN, CDR2 SYDVKM. Peripheral blood was collected from the related graft donor on the marrow donation day. Profiled with immunoSEQ multiplex PCR; TCRdb holds only in-frame clones, not every one. The sample contains fewer than 35,000 clones, none of them singletons. The gene calls are TRBV28 and TRBJ1-3; weak D call: TRBD1 (6 bases). The source is a woman in her sixties or seventies in good health, CMV-negative, and a related stem cell transplant donor. The sample taken for sequencing was PBMCs. The CDR3 protein is CASSPLPQGNTIYF. The CDR3 bases are TGTGCCAGCAGTCCGTTACCACAGGGCAACACCATATATTTT. Combining the CDR3 with reference TRBV28 and TRBJ1-3 gives the whole variable domain DVKVTQSSRYLVKRTGEKVFLECVQDMDHENMFWYRQDPGLGLRLIYFSYDVKMKEKGDIPEGYSVSREKKERFSLILESASTNQTSMYLCASSPLPQGNTIYFGEGSWLTVV.